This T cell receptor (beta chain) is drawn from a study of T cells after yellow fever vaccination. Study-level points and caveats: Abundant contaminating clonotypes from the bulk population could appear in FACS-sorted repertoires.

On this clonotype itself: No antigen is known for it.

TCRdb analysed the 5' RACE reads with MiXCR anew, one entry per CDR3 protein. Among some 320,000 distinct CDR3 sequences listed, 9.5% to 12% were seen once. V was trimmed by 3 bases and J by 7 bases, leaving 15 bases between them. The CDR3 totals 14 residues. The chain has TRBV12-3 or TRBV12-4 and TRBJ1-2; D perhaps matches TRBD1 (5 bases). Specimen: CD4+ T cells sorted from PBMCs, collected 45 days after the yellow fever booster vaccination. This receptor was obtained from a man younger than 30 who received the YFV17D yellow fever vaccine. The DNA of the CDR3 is TGTGCCAGCAGTTTTGATGGGGGGTCAAGTGGCTACACCTTC. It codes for CASSFDGGSSGYTF.